What follows are 21 T cell receptor beta chains derived from one specimen sequenced in a study of identifying expanded T cells in peripheral blood. TCRdb's table, derived via immunoSEQ multiplex PCR, lists solely in-frame clones and lacks some. Among around 95,000 clones, 88% were seen once, and the ten largest hold 4.5% to 6.5%. The sequencing sample was made of blood. The source of these receptors is a person aged 18 to 70 in good health.

This chain joins TRBV19 and TRBJ1-5, with D unresolved. Germline-derived CDR1 and CDR2 are LNHDA and SQIVND (reference sequence). The length of the CDR3 is 15 residues. The V end lost 8 bases, the J end lost 2 bases, and 16 bases lay between the germline ends. The CDR3 DNA reads TGTGCCAGTCAATCAGGTGCTTTCGGCAATCAGCCCCAGCATTTT. It encodes CASQSGAFGNQPQHF.

This rearrangement joins TRBV5-6 to TRBJ2-1; TRBD1 is a possible D gene (6 bases). V lost 4 bases, J lost 5 bases, and 10 bases lay in between. This CDR3 is built from 13 residues. Germline CDR1 reads SGHDT; CDR2 reads YYEEEE. The CDR3 is CASSRTADNEQFF. CDR3 sequence (DNA): TGTGCCAGCAGCAGGACAGCGGACAATGAGCAGTTCTTC.

The rearrangement uses TRBV2 and TRBJ2-2, with 10 bases that match TRBD2. Unmatched junction bases numbered 6, after V lost 3 bases and J lost 5 bases. The CDR3 has 16 amino acids. Germline V gene lookup returns CDR1 SNHLY and CDR2 FYNNEI. This chain's CDR3 is CASSDLAGGRTGELFF. The CDR3 nucleotides are TGTGCCAGCAGTGACTTAGCGGGGGGCCGGACCGGGGAGCTGTTTTTT.

The chain is built from TRBV30 and TRBJ2-7, with no clear D. The CDR3 contains 14 residues. Germline CDR1 and CDR2: GTSNPN and SVGIG (reference sequence). The germline V and J ends were trimmed by 3 bases and 3 bases, with 15 bases remaining between them. The CDR3 loop reads CAWRSRMSLYEQYF. CDR3 nucleotide sequence: TGTGCCTGGAGGTCGAGGATGTCCCTCTACGAGCAGTACTTC.

V usage is TRBV19 and J usage is TRBJ2-5, with D uncertain. The V gene's germline CDR1 is LNHDA and CDR2 SQIVND (reference sequence). Trimming removed 4 bases from V and 2 bases from J, with 2 bases in between. The CDR3 loop spans 11 amino acids. The CDR3 sequence is CASSTQETQYF. The DNA of the CDR3 is TGTGCCAGTAGTACTCAAGAGACCCAGTACTTC.

In DNA, the CDR3 is TGTGCCAGCAGTGACACAGGCGCCTACTACGAGCAGTACTTC. Translation gives CASSDTGAYYEQYF. This rearrangement joins TRBV28 to TRBJ2-7; D might be TRBD1 (5 bases). The CDR3 loop spans 14 amino acids. The germline V and J ends were trimmed by 5 bases and 3 bases, with 14 bases remaining between them. Germline CDR1 MDHEN, CDR2 SYDVKM.

This clone has just a few counts. The chain links TRBV6-4 to TRBJ2-5; 9 nucleotides align to TRBD2. Germline V gene lookup returns CDR1 MRHNA and CDR2 SNTAGT. This CDR3 comprises 14 residues. Unmatched junction bases numbered 0, after V lost 3 bases and J lost 1 base. The CDR3 DNA follows: TGTGCCAGCAGTGAGCGGGGGGGCCAAGAGACCCAGTACTTC. Translating gives CASSERGGQETQYF.

The chain is built from TRBV4-3 and TRBJ2-3; a possible D gene is TRBD1 (5 bases). The CDR3 is 14 residues long. V was pared by 0 bases and J by 5 bases, with 9 bases between. Germline assignment: CDR1 LGHNA and CDR2 YSLEER. CDR3 sequence reads: CASSQESTVDTQYF. In nucleotides, the CDR3 is TGCGCCAGCAGCCAAGAGTCGACAGTAGATACGCAGTATTTT.

This clone was seen just once. V and J are TRBV6-4 and TRBJ2-1, with 12 nucleotides matching TRBD2. Germline V CDR1 and CDR2: MRHNA, SNTAGT. Unmatched junction bases numbered 11, after V lost 0 bases and J lost 8 bases. This CDR3 is built from 18 residues. Written as DNA, the CDR3 is TGTGCCAGCAGTGACTCACCCTCTCTAGCGGGAGGGCCGGATGAGCAGTTCTTC. It encodes CASSDSPSLAGGPDEQFF.

V gene TRBV15 combines with J gene TRBJ2-3; 9 bases fit TRBD2. From germline, CDR1 is LNHNV and CDR2 YYDKDF (reference sequence). The CDR3 has 16 residues. J was trimmed by 0 bases and V by 3 bases; bases with no gene match: 4. The CDR3 spells CATSRASGVSTDTQYF. For the CDR3, the DNA is TGTGCCACCAGCAGGGCTAGCGGGGTAAGCACAGATACGCAGTATTTT.

The gene calls are TRBV5-6 and TRBJ1-1; 7 bases map to TRBD1. Looked up from germline, CDR1 is SGHDT and CDR2 is YYEEEE. Trimming cost V 4 bases and J 1 base; bases outside gene matches: 10. There are 16 residues in the CDR3. The CDR3 DNA reads TGTGCCAGCAGCGTGGGGGGACAGCCGACGAACACTGAAGCTTTCTTT. Residues: CASSVGGQPTNTEAFF.

Points on this clone: The sample holds other DNA sequences that translate to the same CDR3. This chain joins TRBV30 and TRBJ1-5, with a weak D call TRBD1 (6 bases). The V end was cut by 1 base, the J end by 2 bases, with 6 bases between. Germline-derived CDR1 and CDR2 are GTSNPN and SVGIG (reference sequence). The CDR3 is 13 amino acids. The CDR3 DNA is TGTGCCTGGAGTGGACAGGGCAATCAGCCCCAGCATTTT. This sequence encodes CAWSGQGNQPQHF. The full variable domain, completed using reference TRBV30 and TRBJ1-5, is SQTIHQWPATLVQPVGSPLSLECTVEGTSNPNLYWYRQAAGRGLQLLFYSVGIGQISSEVPQNLSASRPQDRQFILSSKKLLLSDSGFYLCAWSGQGNQPQHFGDGTRLSIL.

Only one count was recorded for this clone. V usage is TRBV19 and J usage is TRBJ2-5; 7 nucleotides line up with TRBD1. CDR1 is LNHDA and CDR2 is SQIVND in the germline V gene (reference sequence). The CDR3 runs 17 residues. J was trimmed by 2 bases and V by 1 base; bases with no gene match: 10. The CDR3, as DNA: TGTGCCAGTAGTATAGGAGGGGCAGGGACAGAACAAGAGACCCAGTACTTC. Protein product: CASSIGGAGTEQETQYF.

The chain joins TRBV10-3 to TRBJ1-2, with unresolved D. The CDR3 runs 13 residues. Germline CDR1 and CDR2: ENHRY and SYGVKD. V was pared by 8 bases and J by 1 base, with 11 bases between. The DNA of the CDR3 is TGTGCCATCCGAAGGGCAGTTAACTATGGCTACACCTTC. This gives the protein CAIRRAVNYGYTF.

This chain uses TRBV5-1 with TRBJ1-1, with D perhaps matching TRBD1 (6 bases). This CDR3 contains 14 residues. Per the germline V gene, CDR1 is SGHRS and CDR2 is YFSETQ. Trimming pared 3 bases from V and 1 base from J, leaving 10 bases between. CDR3 nucleotides: TGCGCCAGCAGCTCGGACAGAACGAACACTGAAGCTTTCTTT. Amino acid sequence: CASSSDRTNTEAFF.

V is TRBV5-1 and J is TRBJ2-1; the D gene is possibly TRBD1 (6 bases). V gave up 3 bases and J gave up 0 bases, with 10 bases separating them. CDR1 and CDR2 from the germline V gene are SGHRS and YFSETQ. The CDR3 is made up of 15 amino acids. The CDR3 is CASSSQQGSYNEQFF. CDR3 DNA sequence: TGCGCCAGCAGCTCCCAACAGGGCTCCTACAATGAGCAGTTCTTC. Filled out from reference TRBV5-1 and TRBJ2-1, the complete variable domain reads KAGVTQTPRYLIKTRGQQVTLSCSPISGHRSVSWYQQTPGQGLQFLFEYFSETQRNKGNFPGRFSGRQFSNSRSEMNVSTLELGDSALYLCASSSQQGSYNEQFFGPGTRLTVL.

The chain is built from TRBV5-1 and TRBJ1-1; 8 bases match TRBD1. This CDR3 region has 15 residues. Trimming took 3 bases from V and 5 from J; bases not matched to a gene: 9. The germline V gene has CDR1 SGHRS and CDR2 YFSETQ. CDR3 in DNA: TGCGCCAGCAGCTCGGCCTTACAGGGGGGAACTGAAGCTTTCTTT. Its translation: CASSSALQGGTEAFF.

The gene calls are TRBV5-1 and TRBJ2-3; possibly TRBD1 or TRBD2 for D (6 bases each). The V end was cut by 2 bases, the J end by 2 bases, with 18 bases between. The CDR3 is 17 amino acids. Germline V lookup: CDR1 SGHRS, CDR2 YFSETQ. The CDR3 sequence is CASSFWGANVPTDTQYF. In nucleotides, the CDR3 is TGCGCCAGCAGCTTTTGGGGGGCGAACGTCCCCACAGATACGCAGTATTTT. The complete variable domain, with remaining parts taken from reference TRBV5-1 and TRBJ2-3, reads KAGVTQTPRYLIKTRGQQVTLSCSPISGHRSVSWYQQTPGQGLQFLFEYFSETQRNKGNFPGRFSGRQFSNSRSEMNVSTLELGDSALYLCASSFWGANVPTDTQYFGPGTRLTVL.

This chain connects TRBV18 to TRBJ1-5, with D maybe TRBD1 (5 bases). Deletions cut 3 bases from V and 4 bases from J, with 10 bases between. CDR3 length: 14 residues. Germline V CDR1 and CDR2: KGHSH, LQKENI. The CDR3 sequence: CASSPGGGNQPQHF. The CDR3 coding sequence is TGTGCCAGCTCACCCGGTGGGGGGAATCAGCCCCAGCATTTT.

This sequence joins TRBV11-3 and TRBJ1-3; 7 nucleotides align to TRBD1. V lost 5 bases to trimming and J lost 10 bases; unmatched junction nucleotides: 5. Germline V CDR1 and CDR2: SGHNT, YENEEA. The CDR3 has 12 residues. The CDR3: CASSAGQPTIYF. The CDR3 region has the DNA TGTGCCAGCAGCGCGGGACAGCCGACCATATATTTT. Variable domain in full (rest from reference TRBV11-3 and TRBJ1-3): EAGVVQSPRYKIIEKKQPVAFWCNPISGHNTLYWYLQNLGQGPELLIRYENEEAVDDSQLPKDRFSAERLKGVDSTLKIQPAELGDSAVYLCASSAGQPTIYFGEGSWLTVV.

This clone appeared once. The rearrangement links TRBV5-1 to TRBJ1-3; unclear D gene. Per germline, CDR1 SGHRS and CDR2 YFSETQ. This CDR3 region has 13 residues. V was shortened by 4 bases and J by 2 bases, with 7 bases between the two germline ends. The CDR3 protein is CASSEYPGNTIYF. For the CDR3, the DNA is TGCGCCAGCAGCGAGTACCCTGGAAACACCATATATTTT.